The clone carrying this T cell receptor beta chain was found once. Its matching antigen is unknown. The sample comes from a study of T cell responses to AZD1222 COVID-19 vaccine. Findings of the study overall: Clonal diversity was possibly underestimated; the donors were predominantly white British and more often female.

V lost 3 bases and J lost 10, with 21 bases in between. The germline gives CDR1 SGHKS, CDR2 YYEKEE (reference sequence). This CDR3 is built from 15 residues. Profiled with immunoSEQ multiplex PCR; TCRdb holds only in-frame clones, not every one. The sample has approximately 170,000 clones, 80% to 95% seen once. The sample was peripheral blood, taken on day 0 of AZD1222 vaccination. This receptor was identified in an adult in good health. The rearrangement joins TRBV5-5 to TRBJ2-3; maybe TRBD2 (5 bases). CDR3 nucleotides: TGTGCCAGCAGCTCTGTCGGGGTAGTCAGCCAGGCGCAGTATTTT. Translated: CASSSVGVVSQAQYF.